The clone carrying this T cell receptor beta chain was observed a single time. The antigen remains unidentified. This sample was included in a study of shared clonotypes between healthy human individuals. Study-level results: The low donor count limited represented genetic and exposure-history diversity. Non-shared clonotypes displayed generation probabilities falling below those of clonotypes present in all four donors. A handful of donors showed sharing of approximately 5% of naive CD4 clonotypes.

Looked up from germline, CDR1 is KGHSH and CDR2 is LQKENI. The CDR3 spans 15 residues. Deletions cut 3 bases from V and 4 bases from J, with 15 bases between. Generated by immunoSEQ multiplex PCR, the TCRdb table keeps only in-frame clones and is missing some. Among some 1 million clones listed, under 80% were seen once. The sequence was collected from a man younger than 35 in good health. The chain couples TRBV18 to TRBJ1-2, with a weak D call TRBD1 (5 bases). Sequenced sample: memory CD4+ T cells sorted from blood. Sample subset: CD45RA-negative fraction. The CDR3 here is CASSPFEGDRYGYTF. The CDR3 DNA sequence: TGTGCCAGCTCACCGTTTGAAGGGGACCGCTATGGCTACACCTTC.